The T cell receptor (beta chain) under discussion was sequenced for a study of blood T cell repertoires in COVID-19. Whole-study context: T cells, B-cell-depleted T cells, or PBMCs provided the cDNA or gDNA that served as material.

Only in-frame clones appear in the TCRdb table, and some are missing; sequencing was by immunoSEQ multiplex PCR. In the table there are approximately 210,000 clones, roughly 90% of which are singletons. Enrolled through a virtual design, the participants were between roughly 18 and 89 years of age and came from about two dozen US areas. The study assigned cohorts using participant-reported clinical history. Two negative PCRs, clearance, or symptom resolution were required of recovered Cohort 3 donors. The CDR3 is 14 residues long. Germline V lookup: CDR1 SEHNR, CDR2 FQNEAQ (reference sequence). The J segment lost 1 base and the V segment lost 5 bases, leaving 2 bases of the junction unmatched.

J is TRBJ1-3 and V is TRBV7-9; 7 nucleotides match TRBD1. The sample taken for sequencing was PBMCs or T cells enriched from blood (not recorded which). This TCR was recovered from a woman aged 25 to 39 who had recovered from COVID-19. This chain's CDR3 is CASSVQGSGNTIYF. The DNA of the CDR3 is TGTGCCAGCAGCGTACAGGGGTCTGGAAACACCATATATTTT.